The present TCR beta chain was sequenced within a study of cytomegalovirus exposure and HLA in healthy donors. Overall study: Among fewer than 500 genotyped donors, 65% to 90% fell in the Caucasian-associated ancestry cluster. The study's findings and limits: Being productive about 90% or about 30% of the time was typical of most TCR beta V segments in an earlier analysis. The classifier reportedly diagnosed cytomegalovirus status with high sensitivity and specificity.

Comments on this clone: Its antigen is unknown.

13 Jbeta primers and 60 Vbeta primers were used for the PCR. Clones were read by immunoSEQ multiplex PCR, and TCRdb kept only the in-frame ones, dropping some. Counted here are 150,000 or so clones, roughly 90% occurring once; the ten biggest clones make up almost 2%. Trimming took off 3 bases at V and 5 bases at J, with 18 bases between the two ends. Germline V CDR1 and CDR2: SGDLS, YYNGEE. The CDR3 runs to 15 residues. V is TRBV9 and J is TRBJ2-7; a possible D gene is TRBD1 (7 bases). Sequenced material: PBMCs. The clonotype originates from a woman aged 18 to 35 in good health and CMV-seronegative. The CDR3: CASSATGSGTDEQYF. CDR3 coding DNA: TGTGCCAGCAGCGCGACAGGGTCGGGGACTGACGAGCAGTACTTC.